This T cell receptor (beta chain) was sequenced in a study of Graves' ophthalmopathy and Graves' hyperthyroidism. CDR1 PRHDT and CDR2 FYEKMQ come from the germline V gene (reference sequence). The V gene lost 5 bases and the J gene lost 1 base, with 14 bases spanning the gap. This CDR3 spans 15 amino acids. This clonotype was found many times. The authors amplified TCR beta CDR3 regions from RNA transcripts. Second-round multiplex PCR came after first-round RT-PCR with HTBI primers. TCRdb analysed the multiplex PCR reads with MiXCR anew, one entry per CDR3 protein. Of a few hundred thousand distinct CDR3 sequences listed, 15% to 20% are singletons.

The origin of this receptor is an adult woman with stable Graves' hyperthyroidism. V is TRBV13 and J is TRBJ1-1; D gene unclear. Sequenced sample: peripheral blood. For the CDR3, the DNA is TGTGCCAGCAGCCCCGGAAACCACAGGAACACTGAAGCTTTCTTT. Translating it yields CASSPGNHRNTEAFF.